The subject of this entry is one T cell receptor beta chain. The source of the sample is a study of CXCR3-negative and CXCR3-positive naive CD8 T cells. Study at large: The libraries yielded 110 million to 150 million TRB reads, about 1.5 +/- 0.3 million each.

The germline gives CDR1 SEHNR, CDR2 FQNEAQ (reference sequence). The CDR3 has 15 residues. Libraries of TRB cDNA were made by 5' RACE and carried UMIs. Reanalyzing the 5' RACE reads, TCRdb keeps one entry per CDR3 protein, without DNA. The repertoire shows around 50,000 distinct CDR3 sequences; the top ten hold 2% to 2.5%. The sequencing input was naive CXCR3- CD8+ T cells from blood. Noted subset: CD45RO-CCR7+CD27+CD95- naive CD8+ T cells lacking CXCR3 (TNR3-). The chain carries TRBV7-9 and TRBJ1-1; TCRdb returns TRBD1, unconfirmable since there is no DNA. The TCR sequence derives from a human donor in good health. Some clones in this sample may be carry-over from other donors' samples. CDR3 region: CASSSIPGQGTEAFF.